The 30 T cell receptor beta chains below were found in one sample sequenced in a study of control samples from healthy donors and cancer patients. Produced via immunoSEQ multiplex PCR; TCRdb's table is partial and in-frame only. The data show 120,000 or so clones, 91% seen once. Specimen: blood. The receptors shown here come from a man younger than 35 in good health.

V gene TRBV2 combines with J gene TRBJ1-5; 11 bases are a match to TRBD1. CDR3 length: 15 residues. Germline V gives CDR1 SNHLY, CDR2 FYNNEI. V dropped 6 bases and J dropped 5; count of bases not matched to a gene: 6. CDR3 region: CASSWTGGFDQPQHF. The CDR3 region has the DNA TGTGCCAGCAGCTGGACAGGGGGCTTCGATCAGCCCCAGCATTTT.

The chain employs TRBV19 and TRBJ1-5; no clear D gene. V was pared by 7 bases and J by 3 bases, with 13 bases between. Germline V gives CDR1 LNHDA, CDR2 SQIVND (reference sequence). CDR3 length: 14 amino acids. This CDR3 reads CASMDGRYNQPQHF. The CDR3 nucleotides are TGTGCCAGTATGGATGGGCGGTACAATCAGCCCCAGCATTTT.

The chain recombines TRBV19 with TRBJ2-7; the match to TRBD2 covers 8 bases. V shed 5 bases, J shed 1 base, and the junction held 7 bases outside the gene matches. Germline CDR1 is LNHDA and CDR2 is SQIVND (reference sequence). This CDR3 has 15 residues. This chain's CDR3 is CASSPSGGGSYEQYF. The CDR3 DNA reads as TGTGCCAGTAGTCCCTCTGGCGGGGGGTCCTACGAGCAGTACTTC.

The CDR3 spells CASSLGGDSLLYGYTF. The CDR3 DNA reads as TGTGCCAGCAGCTTGGGTGGGGACAGTCTCCTCTATGGCTACACCTTC. This rearrangement joins TRBV5-4 to TRBJ1-2, with 7 bases lining up with TRBD1. The CDR3 contains 16 residues. J was trimmed by 4 bases and V by 0 bases; bases with no gene match: 9. From germline, CDR1 is SGHNT and CDR2 YYREEE (reference sequence).

The chain combines TRBV9 with TRBJ2-3; D is uncertain. CDR1 and CDR2 (germline): SGDLS, YYNGEE. The CDR3 covers 14 residues. V shed 1 base and J shed 3 bases, with 9 bases lying between them. For the CDR3, the DNA is TGTGCCAGCAGCGTATCCCCCGGGACAGATACGCAGTATTTT. Protein product: CASSVSPGTDTQYF.

The chain has TRBV10-2 and TRBJ2-3; D possibly matches TRBD1 or TRBD2 (5 bases each). Trimming removed 3 bases at V and 0 bases at J, with 13 bases between. The CDR3 runs 16 residues. Looked up from germline, CDR1 is WSHSY and CDR2 is SAAADI. CDR3: CASSDLGTSSTDTQYF. DNA of the CDR3: TGCGCCAGCAGTGATTTGGGGACGTCTAGCACAGATACGCAGTATTTT.

The chain uses TRBV4-2 and TRBJ2-5, with D perhaps TRBD1 (6 bases). Trimming cost V 1 base and J 5 bases, with 20 bases left between them. The CDR3 length is 17 residues. Germline-derived CDR1 and CDR2 are LGHNA and YNFKEQ. CDR3 coding DNA: TGTGCCAGCAGCCAAGGTAGTGGGGGCGCCATGGGTGAGACCCAGTACTTC. Translation gives CASSQGSGGAMGETQYF.

DNA of the CDR3: TGTGCCATCAGCTCCGGACAGGGATCTAACTATGGCTACACCTTC. Its protein is CAISSGQGSNYGYTF. V and J are TRBV10-3 and TRBJ1-2; 8 positions match TRBD1. This CDR3 has 15 residues. Trimming at V came to 6 bases and at J to 0 bases, leaving 6 bases not matched to a gene. The germline CDR1 and CDR2 sequences are ENHRY and SYGVKD.

The rearrangement uses TRBV13 and TRBJ1-2, with a weak D call TRBD1 (6 bases). In germline, CDR1 is PRHDT, CDR2 FYEKMQ (reference sequence). V dropped 1 base and J dropped 6 bases, with 12 bases sitting between them. This CDR3 contains 14 residues. CDR3 coding DNA: TGTGCCAGCAGCTTAGAAGGGACATACCATGGCTACACCTTC. It codes for CASSLEGTYHGYTF.

The chain uses TRBV19 and TRBJ1-4; D uncertain. The germline CDR1 and CDR2 sequences are LNHDA and SQIVND (reference sequence). The CDR3 is 12 residues long. The V end was cut by 9 bases, the J end by 1 base, with 6 bases between. DNA for the CDR3: TGTGCCAGACGAAGAACTAATGAAAAACTGTTTTTT. Amino acids: CARRRTNEKLFF.

The rearrangement links TRBV7-9 to TRBJ1-1; D ambiguous. V shed 5 bases and J shed 3 bases, with 13 bases lying between them. CDR1 and CDR2 (germline): SEHNR, FQNEAQ (reference sequence). There are 14 residues in the CDR3. The CDR3 spells CASSREGWDTEAFF. The CDR3 DNA reads as TGTGCCAGCAGCCGCGAGGGATGGGACACTGAAGCTTTCTTT.

This chain links TRBV5-1 with TRBJ1-1; 10 bases agree with TRBD1. The CDR3 is made up of 16 amino acids. V lost 4 bases, J lost 1 base, and 7 bases stayed unmatched. Looked up from germline, CDR1 is SGHRS and CDR2 is YFSETQ. The CDR3 here is CASSPADRGRNTEAFF. The CDR3 region has the DNA TGCGCCAGCAGCCCCGCCGACAGGGGGCGGAACACTGAAGCTTTCTTT.

This clone appeared a single time. CDR3 nucleotides: TGTGCCTGGAGCCGCGGGGAGGATACGCAGTATTTT. Its translation: CAWSRGEDTQYF. The chain has TRBV30 and TRBJ2-3; perhaps TRBD2 as D (6 bases). V dropped 3 bases and J dropped 6 bases, with 10 bases sitting between them. The CDR3 length is 12 residues. Per the germline V gene, CDR1 is GTSNPN and CDR2 is SVGIG (reference sequence).

The CDR3 coding sequence is TGTGCCAGCAGCTTAGGGACGGTACACAATGAGCAGTTCTTC. Amino acids: CASSLGTVHNEQFF. The rearrangement uses TRBV11-2 and TRBJ2-1; no reliable D call. Germline values: CDR1 SGHAT, CDR2 FQNNGV. The CDR3 is made up of 14 amino acids. With 1 base removed from V and 5 bases from J, the gap between germline ends came to 9 bases.

V and J are TRBV28 and TRBJ2-7; tentatively, D is TRBD1 (6 bases). The CDR3 spans 14 residues. The V gene lost 1 base and the J gene lost 2 bases, with 9 bases spanning the gap. The germline V gene encodes CDR1 MDHEN and CDR2 SYDVKM. The DNA for the CDR3 is TGTGCCAGCAGTTTATTCGGACAGACCTACGAGCAGTACTTC. This translates into CASSLFGQTYEQYF.

J is TRBJ1-1 and V is TRBV3-1 (or the pseudogene TRBV3-2); perhaps TRBD1 as D (6 bases). The ends were cut back, 0 bases at V and 11 bases at J, with 13 bases in the middle. This CDR3 comprises 13 residues. CDR1 and CDR2 (germline): LGHDT, YNNKEL (reference sequence). CDR3 in DNA: TGTGCCAGCAGCCAAGATTTGGGGGGCCCCGCTTTCTTT. It specifies CASSQDLGGPAFF.

CDR3 sequence reads: CASSLSARVVGQPQHF. Written as DNA, the CDR3 is TGTGCCAGCAGTTTATCTGCCAGGGTGGTGGGTCAGCCCCAGCATTTT. The J gene is TRBJ1-5, the V gene TRBV27; D perhaps matches TRBD1 (5 bases). Per the germline V gene, CDR1 is MNHEY and CDR2 is SMNVEV (reference sequence). The CDR3 is 16 amino acids. V shed 0 bases and J shed 6 bases, with 15 bases lying between them.

The rearrangement links TRBV19 to TRBJ2-7; no clear D gene. Germline values: CDR1 LNHDA, CDR2 SQIVND (reference sequence). V lost 6 bases to trimming and J lost 0 bases, with 15 bases between them. CDR3 length: 15 residues. The DNA of the CDR3 is TGTGCCAGTAGCCCCACGGACGGCTTCTCCTACGAGCAGTACTTC. The encoded protein is CASSPTDGFSYEQYF.

The table lists this clone with a count of one. V usage is TRBV15 and J usage is TRBJ1-4; the match to TRBD1 covers 7 bases. J lost 8 bases, V lost 5 bases, and 8 bases had no gene match. Germline lookup yields CDR1 LNHNV and CDR2 YYDKDF (reference sequence). CDR3 size: 14 residues. The CDR3 loop reads CATSLHRGWEKLFF. CDR3 nucleotides: TGTGCCACCAGCTTGCACAGGGGTTGGGAAAAACTGTTTTTT.

This clone appeared a single time. The chain carries TRBV9 and TRBJ2-2; D gene ambiguous. Germline V gene sequence: CDR1 SGDLS, CDR2 YYNGEE. The CDR3 consists of 11 residues. The germline V and J ends were trimmed by 7 bases and 5 bases, with 6 bases remaining between them. This CDR3 reads CASGPTGELFF. The CDR3 DNA sequence: TGTGCCAGCGGACCTACCGGGGAGCTGTTTTTT.

The CDR3 coding sequence is TGTGCCAGCCTTGGGGGGGCTGATACGCAGTATTTT. It translates to CASLGGADTQYF. The chain links TRBV7-3 to TRBJ2-3; the D gene is possibly TRBD2 (7 bases). Germline CDR1 SGHTA, CDR2 FQGTGA. The CDR3 sequence is 12 residues long. Trimming took 8 bases from V and 6 from J, leaving 12 bases between them.

This chain uses TRBV19 with TRBJ1-1; unclear D gene. This CDR3 region has 14 residues. Germline V gene data show CDR1 as LNHDA and CDR2 as SQIVND (reference sequence). Trimming took 3 bases from V and 5 from J, leaving 13 bases between them. The CDR3 region has the DNA TGTGCCAGTAGTATCGGGGTTGGTTTGACTGAAGCTTTCTTT. It yields the protein CASSIGVGLTEAFF.

This chain links TRBV6-1 with TRBJ1-4; the D gene is possibly TRBD1 (6 bases). The CDR3 totals 16 residues. V lost 2 bases to trimming and J lost 2 bases, with 12 bases between them. The germline V gene encodes CDR1 MNHNS and CDR2 SASEGT. The CDR3 coding sequence is TGTGCCAGCAGTGAACACGGGGGCAGCACTAATGAAAAACTGTTTTTT. This encodes CASSEHGGSTNEKLFF.

The chain has TRBV3-1 (or the pseudogene TRBV3-2) and TRBJ1-3; TRBD1 is a possible D gene (6 bases). Germline V gene sequence: CDR1 LGHDT, CDR2 YNNKEL (reference sequence). The CDR3 loop spans 17 amino acids. Trimming cost V 0 bases and J 4 bases, with 16 bases left between them. The CDR3 coding sequence is TGTGCCAGCAGCCAAGATCTTTCGACAGGTCGCGGAAACACCATATATTTT. Its translation: CASSQDLSTGRGNTIYF.

The V and J genes are TRBV5-1 and TRBJ2-1, with 7 bases identical to TRBD1. V dropped 4 bases and J dropped 3; count of bases not matched to a gene: 4. This CDR3 is 14 amino acids long. The germline V gene encodes CDR1 SGHRS and CDR2 YFSETQ. The CDR3 coding sequence is TGCGCCAGCAGCCCCAGGGACAGCTACAATGAGCAGTTCTTC. Residues: CASSPRDSYNEQFF.

The gene calls are TRBV5-4 and TRBJ2-5; possibly TRBD2 for D (6 bases). The CDR3 is 15 residues long. Trimming removed 0 bases at V and 6 bases at J, with 15 bases between. Germline values: CDR1 SGHNT, CDR2 YYREEE (reference sequence). The CDR3 protein is CASSLAFGGRQTQYF. The CDR3 DNA follows: TGTGCCAGCAGCTTGGCCTTCGGAGGGAGGCAGACCCAGTACTTC.

The rearrangement joins TRBV6-5 to TRBJ2-3, with a possible D match to TRBD1 (6 bases). The germline CDR1 and CDR2 sequences are MNHEY and SVGAGI. The CDR3 is made up of 14 amino acids. V was pared by 2 bases and J by 9 bases, with 15 bases between. CDR3 sequence: CASSYRSGQGTQYF. In DNA, the CDR3 is TGTGCCAGCAGTTACCGATCTGGGCAGGGGACGCAGTATTTT.

J is TRBJ2-7 and V is TRBV7-6; TRBD2 is a possible D gene (5 bases). Germline values: CDR1 SGHVS, CDR2 FNYEAQ. The CDR3 is 15 residues long. Trimming stripped 1 base from V and 4 bases from J, with 14 bases between. The CDR3 region has the DNA TGTGCCAGCAGCTTAGTAGCTGGACGGGGTTACGAGCAGTACTTC. Protein product: CASSLVAGRGYEQYF.

V usage is TRBV6-5 and J usage is TRBJ1-2, with a possible D match to TRBD1 (5 bases). The V end lost 2 bases, the J end lost 4 bases, and 11 bases lay between the germline ends. CDR3 length equals 14 residues. In germline, CDR1 is MNHEY, CDR2 SVGAGI. DNA for the CDR3: TGTGCCAGCAGTTACCGACAGTTCCCCTATGGCTACACCTTC. Its protein is CASSYRQFPYGYTF.

The chain links TRBV18 to TRBJ2-1; 8 nucleotides match TRBD1. Germline V CDR1 and CDR2: KGHSH, LQKENI. The CDR3 has 15 amino acids. Unmatched junction bases numbered 6, after V lost 6 bases and J lost 2 bases. The CDR3 reads CASSAQGATYNEQFF. CDR3 nucleotides: TGTGCCAGCTCGGCCCAGGGGGCTACCTACAATGAGCAGTTCTTC.